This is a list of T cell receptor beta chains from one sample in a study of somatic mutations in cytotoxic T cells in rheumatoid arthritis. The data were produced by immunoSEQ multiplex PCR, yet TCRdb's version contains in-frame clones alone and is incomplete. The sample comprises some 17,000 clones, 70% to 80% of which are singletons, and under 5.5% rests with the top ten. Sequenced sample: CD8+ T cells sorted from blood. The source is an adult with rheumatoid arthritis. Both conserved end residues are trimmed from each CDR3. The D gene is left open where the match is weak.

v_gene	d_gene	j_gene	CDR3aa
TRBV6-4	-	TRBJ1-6	ASSPTENSPLH
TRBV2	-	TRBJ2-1	ASSPLRASYNEQF
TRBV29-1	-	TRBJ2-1	SVEGAENEQF
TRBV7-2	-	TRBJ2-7	ASSLALTYEQY
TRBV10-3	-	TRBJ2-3	AISDPETTTDTQY
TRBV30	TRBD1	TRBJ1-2	AWSGPGQGSYGYT
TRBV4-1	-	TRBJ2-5	ASNGDQETQY
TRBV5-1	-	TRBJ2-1	ASSESGDEQF
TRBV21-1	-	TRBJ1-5	ASSKVRTYGEPQH
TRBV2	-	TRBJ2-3	ASSERGPDTQY
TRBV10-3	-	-	ASTRGETYEQY
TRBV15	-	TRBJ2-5	ATSRETARGETQY
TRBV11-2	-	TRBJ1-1	ASSLDWTLNTEAF